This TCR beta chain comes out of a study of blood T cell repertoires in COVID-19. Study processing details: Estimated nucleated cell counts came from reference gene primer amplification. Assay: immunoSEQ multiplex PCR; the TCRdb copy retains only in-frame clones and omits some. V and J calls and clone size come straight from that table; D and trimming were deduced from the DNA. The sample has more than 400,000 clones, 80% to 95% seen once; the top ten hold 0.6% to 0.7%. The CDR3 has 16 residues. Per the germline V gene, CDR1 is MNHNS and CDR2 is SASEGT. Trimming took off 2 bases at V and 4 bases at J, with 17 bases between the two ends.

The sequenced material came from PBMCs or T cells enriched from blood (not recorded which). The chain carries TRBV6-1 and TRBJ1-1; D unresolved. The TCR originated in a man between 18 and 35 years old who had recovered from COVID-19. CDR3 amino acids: CASSEMARLRSTEAFF. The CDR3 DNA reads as TGTGCCAGCAGTGAAATGGCACGACTTCGGAGCACTGAAGCTTTCTTT.